The source of this T cell receptor (beta chain) is a study of cytomegalovirus exposure and HLA in healthy donors. Turning to this clone: Its antigen remains unknown.

Unrecorded immune exposure was likely among donors, who were nominally healthy when sampled. In germline, CDR1 is SGHTA, CDR2 FQGNSA. The CDR3 is 12 residues long. Losses at the gene ends were 5 bases for V and 8 bases for J; bases not matched to a gene: 5. Study-wide results and caveats: Later, an analysis showed that TCR beta chains associated with HLA were more clonally expanded than others that were equally common.

With 60 Vbeta and 13 Jbeta primers, the PCR was carried out. How the authors handled the data: Around 10 million shared chains were among approximately 87 million unique TCR beta chains counted in a later analysis. Some clones are missing from TCRdb's copy, which holds only in-frame ones; the method was immunoSEQ multiplex PCR. The V and J calls and clone size come from that table; D and trimming were worked out from the DNA. The sample has 100,000 to 150,000 clones, about 82% seen once; the top ten hold over 1%. Input material: PBMCs. The clonotype comes from a boy aged 5-17 years in good health and CMV-seronegative. V is TRBV7-2 and J is TRBJ1-2, with 7 nucleotides matching TRBD1. The CDR3 coding sequence is TGTGCCAGCAGCCCGACAGGGCGCGGCTACACCTTC. This translates into CASSPTGRGYTF. Full variable domain (rest looked up from reference TRBV7-2 and TRBJ1-2): GAGVSQSPSNKVTEKGKDVELRCDPISGHTALYWYRQSLGQGLEFLIYFQGNSAPDKSGLPSDRFSAERTGGSVSTLTIQRTQQEDSAVYLCASSPTGRGYTFGSGTRLTVV.